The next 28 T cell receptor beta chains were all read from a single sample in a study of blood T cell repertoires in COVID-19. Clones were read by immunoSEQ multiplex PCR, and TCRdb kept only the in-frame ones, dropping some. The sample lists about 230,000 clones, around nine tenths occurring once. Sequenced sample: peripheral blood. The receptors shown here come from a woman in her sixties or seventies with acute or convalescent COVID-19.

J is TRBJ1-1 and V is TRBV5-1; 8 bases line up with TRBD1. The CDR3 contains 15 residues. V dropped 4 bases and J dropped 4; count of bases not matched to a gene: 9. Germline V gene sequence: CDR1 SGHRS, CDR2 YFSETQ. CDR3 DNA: TGCGCCAGCAGCCTAGGACAGGGTGAGACCACTGAAGCTTTCTTT. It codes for CASSLGQGETTEAFF.

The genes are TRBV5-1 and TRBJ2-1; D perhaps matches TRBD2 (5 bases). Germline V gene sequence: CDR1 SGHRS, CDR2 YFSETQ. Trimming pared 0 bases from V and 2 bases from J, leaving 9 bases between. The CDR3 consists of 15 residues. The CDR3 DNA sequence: TGCGCCAGCAGCTTGGTGGTGGGAGCCTACAATGAGCAGTTCTTC. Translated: CASSLVVGAYNEQFF. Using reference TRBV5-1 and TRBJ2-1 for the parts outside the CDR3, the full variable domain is KAGVTQTPRYLIKTRGQQVTLSCSPISGHRSVSWYQQTPGQGLQFLFEYFSETQRNKGNFPGRFSGRQFSNSRSEMNVSTLELGDSALYLCASSLVVGAYNEQFFGPGTRLTVL.

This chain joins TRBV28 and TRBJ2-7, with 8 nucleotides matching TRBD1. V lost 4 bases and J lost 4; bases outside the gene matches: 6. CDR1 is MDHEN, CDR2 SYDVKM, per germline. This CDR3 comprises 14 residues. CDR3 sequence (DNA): TGTGCCAGCAGTTCCCCGGGACAGGATTACGAGCAGTACTTC. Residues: CASSSPGQDYEQYF.

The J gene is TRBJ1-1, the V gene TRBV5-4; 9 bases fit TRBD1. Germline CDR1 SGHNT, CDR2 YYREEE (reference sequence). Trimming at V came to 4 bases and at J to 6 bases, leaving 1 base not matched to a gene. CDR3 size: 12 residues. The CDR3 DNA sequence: TGTGCCAGCAGCCGGACAGGGGCTGAAGCTTTCTTT. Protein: CASSRTGAEAFF.

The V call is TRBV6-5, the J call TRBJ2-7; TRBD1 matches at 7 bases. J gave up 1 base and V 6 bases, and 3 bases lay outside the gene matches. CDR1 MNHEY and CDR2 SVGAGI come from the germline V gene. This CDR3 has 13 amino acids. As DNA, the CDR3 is TGTGCCAGCAGGATGGACAGGTCCTACGAGCAGTACTTC. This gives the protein CASRMDRSYEQYF.

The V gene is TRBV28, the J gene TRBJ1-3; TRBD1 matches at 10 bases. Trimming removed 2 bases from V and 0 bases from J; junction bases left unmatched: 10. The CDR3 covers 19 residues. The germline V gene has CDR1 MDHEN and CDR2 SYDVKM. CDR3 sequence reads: CASSLDGTGASNSGNTIYF. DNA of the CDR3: TGTGCCAGCAGTTTAGACGGGACAGGGGCATCCAACTCTGGAAACACCATATATTTT.

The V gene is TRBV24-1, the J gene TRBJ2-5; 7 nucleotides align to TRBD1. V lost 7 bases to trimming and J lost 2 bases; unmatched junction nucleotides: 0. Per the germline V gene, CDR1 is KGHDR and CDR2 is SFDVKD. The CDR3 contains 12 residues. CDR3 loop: CATSRGQETQYF. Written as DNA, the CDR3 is TGTGCCACCAGCAGGGGGCAAGAGACCCAGTACTTC.

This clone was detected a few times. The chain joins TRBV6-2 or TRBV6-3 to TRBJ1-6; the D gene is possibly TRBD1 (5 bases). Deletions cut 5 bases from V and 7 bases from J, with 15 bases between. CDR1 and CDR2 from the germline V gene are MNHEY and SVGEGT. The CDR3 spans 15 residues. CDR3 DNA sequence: TGTGCCAGCAGTCTCGACGGACATCAAAATTCACCCCTCCACTTT. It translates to CASSLDGHQNSPLHF.

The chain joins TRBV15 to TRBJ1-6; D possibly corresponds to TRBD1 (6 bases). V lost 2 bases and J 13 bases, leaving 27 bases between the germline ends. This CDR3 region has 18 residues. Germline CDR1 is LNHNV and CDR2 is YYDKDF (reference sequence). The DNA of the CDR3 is TGTGCCACCAGCAGATTACAGAGACCGGACAGTCGGATTCGGCCCCTCCACTTT. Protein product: CATSRLQRPDSRIRPLHF.

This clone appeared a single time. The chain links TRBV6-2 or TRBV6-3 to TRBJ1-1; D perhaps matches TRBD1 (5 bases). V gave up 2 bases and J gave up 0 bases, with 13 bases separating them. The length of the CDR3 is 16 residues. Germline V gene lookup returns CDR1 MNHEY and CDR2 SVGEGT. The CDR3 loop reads CASSYRPETVNTEAFF. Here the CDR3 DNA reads TGTGCCAGCAGTTACCGGCCCGAGACAGTGAACACTGAAGCTTTCTTT.

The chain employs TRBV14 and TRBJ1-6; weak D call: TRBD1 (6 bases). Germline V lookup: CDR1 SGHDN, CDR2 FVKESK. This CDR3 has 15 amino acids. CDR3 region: CASRAGARIPSPLHF. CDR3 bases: TGTGCGAGTCGTGCGGGGGCGCGAATCCCTTCACCCCTCCACTTT.

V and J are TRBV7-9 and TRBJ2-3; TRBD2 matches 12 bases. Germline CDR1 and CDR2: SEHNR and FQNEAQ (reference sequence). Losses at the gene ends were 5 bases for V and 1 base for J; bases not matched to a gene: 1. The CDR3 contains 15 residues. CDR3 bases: TGTGCCAGCAGCCCTAGCGGGAGGGGCACAGATACGCAGTATTTT. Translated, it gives CASSPSGRGTDTQYF.

Here the CDR3 reads CASAPGGSYNEQFF. In nucleotides, the CDR3 is TGTGCCAGCGCCCCGGGGGGCTCCTACAATGAGCAGTTCTTC. The rearrangement uses TRBV28 and TRBJ2-1, with TRBD2 matching over 7 bases. J was trimmed by 0 bases and V by 8 bases; bases with no gene match: 4. Looked up from germline, CDR1 is MDHEN and CDR2 is SYDVKM. The CDR3 sequence is 14 residues long.

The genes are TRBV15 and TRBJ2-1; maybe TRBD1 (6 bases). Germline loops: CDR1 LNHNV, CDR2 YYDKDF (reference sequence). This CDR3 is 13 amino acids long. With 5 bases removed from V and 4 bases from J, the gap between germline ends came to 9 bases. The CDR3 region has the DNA TGTGCCACCAGCCGGGGACAATACAATGAGCAGTTCTTC. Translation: CATSRGQYNEQFF.

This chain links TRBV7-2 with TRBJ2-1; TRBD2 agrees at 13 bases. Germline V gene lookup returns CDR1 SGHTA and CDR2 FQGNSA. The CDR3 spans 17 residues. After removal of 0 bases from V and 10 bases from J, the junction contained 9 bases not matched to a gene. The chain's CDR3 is CASSLALRTSGRWEQFF. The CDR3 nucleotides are TGTGCCAGCAGCTTAGCTTTGAGGACTAGCGGGAGATGGGAGCAGTTCTTC.

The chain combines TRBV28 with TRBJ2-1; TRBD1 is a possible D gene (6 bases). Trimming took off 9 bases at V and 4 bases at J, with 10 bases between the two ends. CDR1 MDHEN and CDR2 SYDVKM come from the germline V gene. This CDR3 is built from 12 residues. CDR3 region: CASNRDYNEQFF. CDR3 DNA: TGTGCCAGTAACAGGGATTACAATGAGCAGTTCTTC.

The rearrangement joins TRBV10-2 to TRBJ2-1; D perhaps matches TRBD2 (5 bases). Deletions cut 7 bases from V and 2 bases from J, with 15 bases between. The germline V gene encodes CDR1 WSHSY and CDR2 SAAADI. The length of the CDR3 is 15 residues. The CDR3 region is CASTPGSVPYNEQFF. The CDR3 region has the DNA TGCGCCAGCACCCCGGGTAGCGTACCCTACAATGAGCAGTTCTTC.

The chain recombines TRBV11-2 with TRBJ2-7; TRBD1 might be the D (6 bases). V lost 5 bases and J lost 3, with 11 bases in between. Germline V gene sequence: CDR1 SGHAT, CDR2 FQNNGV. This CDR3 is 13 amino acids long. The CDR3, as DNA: TGTGCCAGCAGCCCCACAGGGTACTACGAGCAGTACTTC. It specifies CASSPTGYYEQYF.

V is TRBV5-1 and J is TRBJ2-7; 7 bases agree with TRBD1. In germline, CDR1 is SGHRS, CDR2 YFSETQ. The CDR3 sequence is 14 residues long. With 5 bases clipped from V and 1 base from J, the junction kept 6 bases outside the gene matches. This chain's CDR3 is CASRLGTASYEQYF. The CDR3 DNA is TGCGCCAGCAGATTAGGGACAGCATCCTACGAGCAGTACTTC.

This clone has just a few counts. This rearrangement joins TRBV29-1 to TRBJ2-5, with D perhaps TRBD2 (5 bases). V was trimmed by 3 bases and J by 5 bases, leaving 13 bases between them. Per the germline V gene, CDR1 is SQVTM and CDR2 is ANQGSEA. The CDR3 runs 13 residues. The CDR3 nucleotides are TGCAGCGTTGACAATCTAGCTGCGGAGACCCAGTACTTC. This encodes CSVDNLAAETQYF.

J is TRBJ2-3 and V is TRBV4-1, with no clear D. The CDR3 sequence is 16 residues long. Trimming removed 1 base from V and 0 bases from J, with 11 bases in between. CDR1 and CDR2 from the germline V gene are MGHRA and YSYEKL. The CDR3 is CASSQVNLVSTDTQYF. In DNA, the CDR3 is TGCGCCAGCAGCCAAGTGAATCTAGTTAGCACAGATACGCAGTATTTT.

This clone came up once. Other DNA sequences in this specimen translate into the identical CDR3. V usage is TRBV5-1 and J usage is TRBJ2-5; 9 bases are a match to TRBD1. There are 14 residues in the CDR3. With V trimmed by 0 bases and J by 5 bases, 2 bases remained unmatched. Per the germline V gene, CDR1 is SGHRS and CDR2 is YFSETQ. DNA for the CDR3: TGCGCCAGCAGCTTGGGGACAGGGGATGAGACCCAGTACTTC. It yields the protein CASSLGTGDETQYF.

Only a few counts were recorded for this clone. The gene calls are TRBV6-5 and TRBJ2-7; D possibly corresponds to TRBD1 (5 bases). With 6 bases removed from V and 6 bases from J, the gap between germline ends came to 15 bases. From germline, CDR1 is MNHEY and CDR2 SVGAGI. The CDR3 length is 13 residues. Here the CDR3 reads CASRRQGTGEQYF. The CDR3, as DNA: TGTGCCAGCAGACGGCAGGGTACTGGCGAGCAGTACTTC.

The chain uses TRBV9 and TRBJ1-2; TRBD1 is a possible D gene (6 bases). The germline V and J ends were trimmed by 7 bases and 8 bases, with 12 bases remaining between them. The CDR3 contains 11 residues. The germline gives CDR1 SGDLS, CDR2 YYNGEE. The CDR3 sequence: CASAGTRGYTF. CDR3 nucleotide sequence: TGTGCCAGCGCAGGGACACGCGGCTACACCTTC.

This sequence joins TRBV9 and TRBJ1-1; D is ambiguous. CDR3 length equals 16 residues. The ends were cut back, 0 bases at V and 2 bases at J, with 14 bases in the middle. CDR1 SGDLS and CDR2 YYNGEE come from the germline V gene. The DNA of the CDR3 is TGTGCCAGCAGCGTAGTTCCGGGATGGGTAAACACTGAAGCTTTCTTT. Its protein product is CASSVVPGWVNTEAFF. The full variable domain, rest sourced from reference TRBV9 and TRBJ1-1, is DSGVTQTPKHLITATGQRVTLRCSPRSGDLSVYWYQQSLDQGLQFLIQYYNGEERAKGNILERFSAQQFPDLHSELNLSSLELGDSALYFCASSVVPGWVNTEAFFGQGTRLTVV.

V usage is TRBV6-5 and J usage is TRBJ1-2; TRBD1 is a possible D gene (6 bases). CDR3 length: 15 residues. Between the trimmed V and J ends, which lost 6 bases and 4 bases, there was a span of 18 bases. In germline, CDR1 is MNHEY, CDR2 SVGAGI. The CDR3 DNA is TGTGCCAGCAGACTTAGGGGGGGGGCAGGCTATGGCTACACCTTC. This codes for CASRLRGGAGYGYTF.

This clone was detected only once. The CDR3 sequence is CASSYTPNPPYEQYF. In DNA form, the CDR3 reads TGTGCCAGCAGCTATACCCCCAACCCCCCCTACGAGCAGTACTTC. V and J are TRBV6-5 and TRBJ2-7, with unresolved D. Germline CDR1 reads MNHEY; CDR2 reads SVGAGI. There are 15 residues in the CDR3. V lost 6 bases and J 2 bases, leaving 17 bases between the germline ends.

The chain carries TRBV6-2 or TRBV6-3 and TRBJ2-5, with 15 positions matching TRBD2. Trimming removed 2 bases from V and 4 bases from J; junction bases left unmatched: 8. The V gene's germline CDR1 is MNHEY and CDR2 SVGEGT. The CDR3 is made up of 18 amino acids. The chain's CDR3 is CASSYNLGLAGGRETQYF. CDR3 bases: TGTGCCAGCAGTTACAATCTGGGACTAGCGGGAGGCCGAGAGACCCAGTACTTC.